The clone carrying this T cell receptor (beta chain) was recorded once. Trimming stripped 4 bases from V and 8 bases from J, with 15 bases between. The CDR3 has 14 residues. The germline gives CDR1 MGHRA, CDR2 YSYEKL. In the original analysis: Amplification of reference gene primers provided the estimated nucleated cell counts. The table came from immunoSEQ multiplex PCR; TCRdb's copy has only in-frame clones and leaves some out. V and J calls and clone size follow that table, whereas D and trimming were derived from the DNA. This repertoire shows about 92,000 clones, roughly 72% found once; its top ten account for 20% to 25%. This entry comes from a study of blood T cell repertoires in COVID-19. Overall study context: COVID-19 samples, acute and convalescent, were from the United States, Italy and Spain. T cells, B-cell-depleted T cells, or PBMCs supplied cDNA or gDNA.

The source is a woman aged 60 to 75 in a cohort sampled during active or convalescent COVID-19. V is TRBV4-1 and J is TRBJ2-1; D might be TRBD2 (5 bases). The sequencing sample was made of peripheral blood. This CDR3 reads CASSPVRGSDEQFF. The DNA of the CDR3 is TGCGCCAGCAGCCCTGTCAGAGGGTCCGATGAGCAGTTCTTC.